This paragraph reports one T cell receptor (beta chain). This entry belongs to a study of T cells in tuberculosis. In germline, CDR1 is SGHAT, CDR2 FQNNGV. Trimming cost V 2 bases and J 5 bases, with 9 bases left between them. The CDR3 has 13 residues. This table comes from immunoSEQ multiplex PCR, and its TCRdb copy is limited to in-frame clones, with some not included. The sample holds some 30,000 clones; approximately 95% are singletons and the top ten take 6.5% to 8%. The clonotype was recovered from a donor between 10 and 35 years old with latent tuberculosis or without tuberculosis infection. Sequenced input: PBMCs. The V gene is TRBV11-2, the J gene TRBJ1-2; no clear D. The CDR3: CASSLNRGYGYTF. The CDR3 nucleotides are TGTGCCAGCAGCTTAAACCGAGGATATGGCTACACCTTC. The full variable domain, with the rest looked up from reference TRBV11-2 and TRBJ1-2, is EAGVAQSPRYKIIEKRQSVAFWCNPISGHATLYWYQQILGQGPKLLIQFQNNGVVDDSQLPKDRFSAERLKGVDSTLKIQPAKLEDSAVYLCASSLNRGYGYTFGSGTRLTVV.